The next 27 T cell receptor beta chains were all read from a single sample in a study of blood T cell repertoires in COVID-19 (dated by TCRdb to about 2020). The library was obtained by the immunoSEQ multiplex PCR assay. The clones in this table, taken by TCRdb from immuneACCESS, are in-frame only. Not every clone is retained; where verified, under half of the shortfall comes from an unresolved V gene, and the cause of the rest is unknown. This sample lists fewer than 500,000 clones; roughly 85% were detected once. Approximately 1.4% of the sample is taken by the ten largest. The sample consisted of peripheral blood. Source of these receptors: a woman aged 25-40 years with active or convalescent COVID-19.

The CDR3: CASSGVTGGELFF. Written as DNA, the CDR3 is TGTGCCAGCAGCGGAGTTACCGGCGGGGAGCTGTTTTTT. The chain is built from TRBV6-2 or TRBV6-3 and TRBJ2-2; D is ambiguous. The CDR3 length is 13 residues. V was clipped by 6 bases and J by 7 bases, with 12 bases between them. Germline values: CDR1 MNHEY, CDR2 SVGEGT.

V is TRBV10-1 and J is TRBJ2-3; the match to TRBD1 covers 10 bases. Germline values: CDR1 WNHNN, CDR2 SYGVQD (reference sequence). V shed 3 bases, J shed 1 base, and the junction held 7 bases outside the gene matches. The CDR3 totals 17 residues. The CDR3 sequence: CASSDNPGTGGTDTQYF. The DNA for the CDR3 is TGCGCCAGCAGTGACAACCCCGGGACAGGGGGCACAGATACGCAGTATTTT.

The chain links TRBV28 to TRBJ2-5; 8 nucleotides align to TRBD2. V was pared by 5 bases and J by 2 bases, with 4 bases of the junction left unmatched. CDR3 length: 14 amino acids. Germline V lookup: CDR1 MDHEN, CDR2 SYDVKM. The CDR3 nucleotides read TGTGCCAGCAGTCCGAGCGGGAGTCAAGAGACCCAGTACTTC. Its translation: CASSPSGSQETQYF.

The CDR3 loop is CAISEVASTGELFF. The CDR3 bases are TGTGCCATCAGTGAGGTGGCTTCCACCGGGGAGCTGTTTTTT. This sequence joins TRBV10-3 and TRBJ2-2; D gene unclear. V lost 2 bases and J 4 bases, leaving 8 bases between the germline ends. CDR3 length: 14 residues. Germline assignment: CDR1 ENHRY and CDR2 SYGVKD.

This clone has a single count. The rearrangement uses TRBV11-2 and TRBJ2-5; 11 bases map to TRBD1. The J segment lost 5 bases and the V segment lost 5 bases, leaving 10 bases of the junction unmatched. Germline CDR1 SGHAT, CDR2 FQNNGV. CDR3 length equals 16 residues. Written as DNA, the CDR3 is TGTGCCAGCAGCGCAACCGGGACAGGGGGTTGGGAGACCCAGTACTTC. Translated, it gives CASSATGTGGWETQYF.

This rearrangement joins TRBV19 to TRBJ2-3; TRBD1 matches 7 bases. Germline trimming cut 4 bases from V and 5 bases from J; bases unmatched to any gene: 12. Germline loops: CDR1 LNHDA, CDR2 SQIVND (reference sequence). There are 16 residues in the CDR3. Written as DNA, the CDR3 is TGTGCCAGTAGTACCCGGACAGGCCACGCGATAGATACGCAGTATTTT. Its translation is CASSTRTGHAIDTQYF.

This chain uses TRBV6-5 with TRBJ2-3; perhaps TRBD2 as D (5 bases). The CDR3 sequence is 15 residues long. V dropped 8 bases and J dropped 0 bases, with 15 bases sitting between them. Germline V gene data show CDR1 as MNHEY and CDR2 as SVGAGI. The CDR3, as DNA: TGTGCCAGCCTGATTGCGGGTGCTAGCACAGATACGCAGTATTTT. This sequence encodes CASLIAGASTDTQYF.

This clone occurred a few times. J is TRBJ2-1 and V is TRBV5-1, with 8 nucleotides matching TRBD2. V was pared by 2 bases and J by 2 bases, with 6 bases of the junction left unmatched. The CDR3 runs to 16 residues. Per the germline V gene, CDR1 is SGHRS and CDR2 is YFSETQ. CDR3 residues: CASSFLAGYTYNEQFF. As DNA, the CDR3 is TGCGCCAGCAGCTTCCTAGCGGGTTATACCTACAATGAGCAGTTCTTC.

This chain joins TRBV12-3 or TRBV12-4 and TRBJ1-2; D uncertain. The CDR3 has 12 residues. Trimming cost V 5 bases and J 4 bases, with 8 bases left between them. CDR3 residues: CASSGGLYGYTF. The CDR3 DNA is TGTGCCAGCAGTGGCGGGCTCTATGGCTACACCTTC.

This clone was counted once. V usage is TRBV9 and J usage is TRBJ1-2; D is perhaps TRBD1 (5 bases). The CDR3 is 12 residues long. Germline V gives CDR1 SGDLS, CDR2 YYNGEE. With 5 bases removed from V and 7 bases from J, the gap between germline ends came to 12 bases. The CDR3 region is CASSQGAVGYTF. CDR3 coding DNA: TGTGCCAGCAGTCAAGGGGCGGTTGGCTACACCTTC.

On this clone itself: The identical CDR3 is also encoded by other nucleotide sequences in the sample. The CDR3 DNA reads TGTGCCTGGGGGACTAGCGGGACAGATACGCAGTATTTT. This gives the protein CAWGTSGTDTQYF. The chain employs TRBV30 and TRBJ2-3; 12 bases are a match to TRBD2. Germline V gene lookup returns CDR1 GTSNPN and CDR2 SVGIG (reference sequence). The CDR3 is 13 residues long. After removal of 5 bases from V and 3 bases from J, the junction contained 0 bases not matched to a gene.

The chain employs TRBV14 and TRBJ2-7, with 9 bases lining up with TRBD1. The CDR3 spans 17 residues. V was clipped by 5 bases and J by 3 bases; unmatched bases: 14. Germline-derived CDR1 and CDR2 are SGHDN and FVKESK. In DNA, the CDR3 is TGTGCCAGCAGCGCTTTCCGACAGGGGGTACCTTTCTACGAGCAGTACTTC. Residues: CASSAFRQGVPFYEQYF.

This clone appeared a single time. The V call is TRBV18, the J call TRBJ1-3, with 7 bases that match TRBD1. The CDR3 runs 16 residues. CDR1 KGHSH and CDR2 LQKENI come from the germline V gene. The V and J ends lost 3 bases and 2 bases, in that order; junction bases with no gene match: 7. The CDR3 loop is CASSPQPQGAGNTIYF. CDR3 DNA sequence: TGTGCCAGCTCACCGCAGCCCCAGGGGGCTGGAAACACCATATATTTT.

The V call is TRBV4-1, the J call TRBJ1-1; no clear D. V lost 4 bases and J 1 base, leaving 10 bases between the germline ends. The CDR3 loop spans 14 amino acids. From germline, CDR1 is MGHRA and CDR2 YSYEKL. The CDR3 loop reads CASSPMTGNTEAFF. CDR3 nucleotides: TGCGCCAGCAGCCCAATGACGGGGAACACTGAAGCTTTCTTT.

The chain joins TRBV3-1 (or the pseudogene TRBV3-2) to TRBJ2-1; a weak D match, TRBD1 (6 bases). CDR1 and CDR2 (germline): LGHDT, YNNKEL (reference sequence). V was trimmed by 3 bases and J by 4 bases, leaving 13 bases between them. There are 15 residues in the CDR3. The CDR3 DNA sequence: TGTGCCAGCAGCCACGAAGTGGGGGCGTACAATGAGCAGTTCTTC. Protein sequence: CASSHEVGAYNEQFF.

This clone appeared once. This chain links TRBV27 with TRBJ1-1; possible D gene TRBD1, 5 bases. V shed 5 bases and J shed 6 bases, with 10 bases lying between them. Per germline, CDR1 MNHEY and CDR2 SMNVEV (reference sequence). The length of the CDR3 is 12 residues. DNA for the CDR3: TGTGCCAGCAGTACCCCGGGGGCTGAAGCTTTCTTT. This sequence encodes CASSTPGAEAFF.

This chain uses TRBV6-1 with TRBJ2-3; D is unresolved. In germline, CDR1 is MNHNS, CDR2 SASEGT. Trimming pared 2 bases from V and 0 bases from J, leaving 6 bases between. The CDR3 has 14 residues. CDR3 DNA: TGTGCCAGCAGTGAAATTCTGAGCACAGATACGCAGTATTTT. Translated: CASSEILSTDTQYF.

CDR3 amino acids: CASSQAAASSYNEQFF. The CDR3 coding sequence is TGCGCCAGCAGCCAAGCAGCGGCAAGCTCCTACAATGAGCAGTTCTTC. The chain employs TRBV4-1 and TRBJ2-1; perhaps TRBD2 as D (5 bases). The CDR3 has 16 residues. Germline loops: CDR1 MGHRA, CDR2 YSYEKL. V was cut by 1 base and J by 0 bases, with 10 bases left in between.

The chain couples TRBV28 to TRBJ1-1, with 7 nucleotides matching TRBD1. The CDR3 runs to 16 residues. Per germline, CDR1 MDHEN and CDR2 SYDVKM. V was clipped by 1 base and J by 0 bases; unmatched bases: 5. CDR3 sequence (DNA): TGTGCCAGCAGTTTATTGGCAGGGGGTATGAACACTGAAGCTTTCTTT. Translated: CASSLLAGGMNTEAFF. Looking up the rest from reference TRBV28 and TRBJ1-1 gives the full variable domain: DVKVTQSSRYLVKRTGEKVFLECVQDMDHENMFWYRQDPGLGLRLIYFSYDVKMKEKGDIPEGYSVSREKKERFSLILESASTNQTSMYLCASSLLAGGMNTEAFFGQGTRLTVV.

This clone has just a few counts. The chain joins TRBV6-1 to TRBJ2-3; TRBD2 aligns across 7 bases. The CDR3 runs 16 residues. V trimming: 1 base; J trimming: 2 bases; junction bases outside the gene matches: 6. The germline CDR1 and CDR2 sequences are MNHNS and SASEGT. As DNA, the CDR3 is TGTGCCAGCAGTGAAGGGGGGGGGTACCACACAGATACGCAGTATTTT. Its protein product is CASSEGGGYHTDTQYF.

This clone has just one count. V is TRBV21-1 and J is TRBJ2-1; the D segment call TRBD2 is taken from the table without a DNA check. TRBV21-1 is reported as a pseudogene. The CDR3 is 17 amino acids. CDR3 loop: CASSKVASRISYNEQFF. CDR3 in DNA: TGTGCCAGCAGCAAAGTTGCTAGTAGAATCTCCTACAATGAGCAGTTCTTC.

This clone came up a few times. V and J are TRBV10-1 and TRBJ2-7; the D is unclear. The CDR3 runs to 12 residues. Germline V gene sequence: CDR1 WNHNN, CDR2 SYGVQD (reference sequence). V lost 2 bases, J lost 3 bases, and 5 bases lay in between. CDR3 DNA: TGCGCCAGCAGTGAGACAGTCTACGAGCAGTACTTC. This encodes CASSETVYEQYF.

The J gene is TRBJ1-2, the V gene TRBV3-1 (or the pseudogene TRBV3-2); 8 bases fit TRBD1. Trimming took 0 bases from V and 6 from J; bases not matched to a gene: 3. Per the germline V gene, CDR1 is LGHDT and CDR2 is YNNKEL (reference sequence). The CDR3 covers 14 residues. The CDR3 nucleotides are TGTGCCAGCAGCCAAGAGACAGGGGTCCATGGCTACACCTTC. As protein: CASSQETGVHGYTF.

The chain joins TRBV5-6 to TRBJ2-2, with 9 bases that match TRBD1. The CDR3 totals 15 residues. After removal of 4 bases from V and 3 bases from J, the junction contained 4 bases not matched to a gene. Germline loops: CDR1 SGHDT, CDR2 YYEEEE. In DNA form, the CDR3 reads TGTGCCAGCAGCGGAGGGGACAGGGACACCGGGGAGCTGTTTTTT. This gives the protein CASSGGDRDTGELFF.

The chain recombines TRBV6-5 with TRBJ1-5, with D possibly TRBD1 on 5 matching bases. The germline V gene encodes CDR1 MNHEY and CDR2 SVGAGI. V gave up 7 bases and J gave up 0 bases, with 7 bases separating them. This CDR3 contains 13 residues. The CDR3 region has the DNA TGTGCCAGCAAAGGGGATAGCAATCAGCCCCAGCATTTT. Amino acids: CASKGDSNQPQHF.

The chain has TRBV10-2 and TRBJ1-2, with a possible D match to TRBD1 (5 bases). Germline V lookup: CDR1 WSHSY, CDR2 SAAADI. V lost 3 bases, J lost 4 bases, and 9 bases lay in between. CDR3 length: 13 amino acids. The CDR3 reads CASSDPGRYGYTF. Here the CDR3 DNA reads TGCGCCAGCAGTGACCCAGGGCGCTATGGCTACACCTTC.

The CDR3 is CASSPGLSMNTEAFF. The CDR3 nucleotides are TGTGCCAGCAGCCCCGGACTGAGCATGAACACTGAAGCTTTCTTT. The gene calls are TRBV7-9 and TRBJ1-1, with unresolved D. The CDR3 spans 15 residues. Per the germline V gene, CDR1 is SEHNR and CDR2 is FQNEAQ (reference sequence). The ends were cut back, 5 bases at V and 0 bases at J, with 13 bases in the middle.